These 30 T cell receptor beta chains came from one sample sequenced in a study of blood T cell repertoires in COVID-19. TCRdb keeps only in-frame clones here, not all; method: immunoSEQ multiplex PCR. The profile shows about 230,000 clones, 70% to 90% of them singletons. The material sequenced was peripheral blood. The origin of the receptors is a woman in her 70s with active or convalescent COVID-19.

The chain recombines TRBV6-1 with TRBJ2-5; the D gene is possibly TRBD2 (6 bases). The CDR3 has 13 residues. V lost 6 bases and J lost 5, with 13 bases in between. Germline loops: CDR1 MNHNS, CDR2 SASEGT. The CDR3 DNA sequence: TGTGCCAGCAGCCGACGGGCGGGGGAGACCCAGTACTTC. Its protein product is CASSRRAGETQYF.

The chain combines TRBV6-5 with TRBJ1-2, with TRBD1 as a possible D gene (5 bases). Germline V CDR1 and CDR2: MNHEY, SVGAGI. This CDR3 spans 15 amino acids. Trimming left V 2 bases short and J 7 bases short, with 17 bases between. In nucleotides, the CDR3 is TGTGCCAGCAGTTACGGCGTGGGGCACGCATTTGGCTACACCTTC. Translation: CASSYGVGHAFGYTF.

The V and J genes are TRBV25-1 and TRBJ1-2; TRBD1 matches at 9 bases. CDR1 MGHDK and CDR2 SYGVNS come from the germline V gene. Trimming took 5 bases from V and 3 from J; bases not matched to a gene: 4. This CDR3 contains 14 residues. CDR3 residues: CASSRDREDYGYTF. CDR3 in DNA: TGTGCCAGCAGTAGGGACAGGGAGGACTATGGCTACACCTTC.

This rearrangement joins TRBV7-9 to TRBJ1-3, with D maybe TRBD1 (5 bases). Germline values: CDR1 SEHNR, CDR2 FQNEAQ (reference sequence). Deletions cut 6 bases from V and 2 bases from J, with 11 bases between. The CDR3 spans 14 residues. CDR3 residues: CASRGVETGNTIYF. The CDR3 coding sequence is TGTGCCAGCAGAGGGGTTGAAACTGGAAACACCATATATTTT.

The rearrangement joins TRBV30 to TRBJ1-6, with D unresolved. This CDR3 region has 13 residues. Germline CDR1 and CDR2: GTSNPN and SVGIG (reference sequence). Deletions cut 4 bases from V and 8 bases from J, with 12 bases between. The CDR3 here is CAWNLAADSPLHF. The CDR3, as DNA: TGTGCCTGGAATCTAGCCGCAGATTCACCCCTCCACTTT. The variable domain in full, with the rest retrieved from reference TRBV30 and TRBJ1-6, is SQTIHQWPATLVQPVGSPLSLECTVEGTSNPNLYWYRQAAGRGLQLLFYSVGIGQISSEVPQNLSASRPQDRQFILSSKKLLLSDSGFYLCAWNLAADSPLHFGNGTRLTVT.

This clone was counted only a few times. V is TRBV4-2 and J is TRBJ1-5; TRBD1 might be the D (6 bases). V lost 1 base to trimming and J lost 5 bases, with 12 bases between them. Germline V gives CDR1 LGHNA, CDR2 YNFKEQ. This CDR3 is built from 15 residues. The CDR3 coding sequence is TGTGCCAGCAGCCAAGGGTCAGGGGAATATCAGCCCCAGCATTTT. Encoded protein: CASSQGSGEYQPQHF.

CDR3 region: CASSPGITNTEAFF. DNA of the CDR3: TGTGCCAGCAGCCCCGGGATCACGAACACTGAAGCTTTCTTT. The chain links TRBV11-2 to TRBJ1-1, with D unclear. CDR1 and CDR2 (germline): SGHAT, FQNNGV. The CDR3 totals 14 residues. Trimming took 5 bases from V and 1 from J, leaving 11 bases between them.

This clone was counted only a few times. The genes are TRBV12-3 or TRBV12-4 and TRBJ2-7; 7 nucleotides align to TRBD1. CDR3 length: 13 amino acids. V was clipped by 6 bases and J by 7 bases; unmatched bases: 9. The CDR3 DNA reads TGTGCCAGCAGCCACGGACAGGCGTGGGAGCAGTACTTC. Its protein product is CASSHGQAWEQYF.

The chain recombines TRBV6-4 with TRBJ2-1; 9 nucleotides line up with TRBD1. Trimming cost V 3 bases and J 7 bases; bases outside gene matches: 10. The CDR3 is 16 amino acids. The germline gives CDR1 MRHNA, CDR2 SNTAGT. CDR3 coding DNA: TGTGCCAGCAGTGATCCTCGGGACAGGGATGCGAATGAGCAGTTCTTC. It specifies CASSDPRDRDANEQFF.

The chain couples TRBV5-1 to TRBJ2-2; D not certain. Germline V gene data show CDR1 as SGHRS and CDR2 as YFSETQ. The CDR3 spans 15 residues. V was clipped by 0 bases and J by 5 bases, with 11 bases between them. CDR3 DNA sequence: TGCGCCAGCAGCTTGGTGACTGACCCAACCGGGGAGCTGTTTTTT. It specifies CASSLVTDPTGELFF. Combining the CDR3 with reference TRBV5-1 and TRBJ2-2 gives the whole variable domain KAGVTQTPRYLIKTRGQQVTLSCSPISGHRSVSWYQQTPGQGLQFLFEYFSETQRNKGNFPGRFSGRQFSNSRSEMNVSTLELGDSALYLCASSLVTDPTGELFFGEGSRLTVL.

This chain connects TRBV7-7 to TRBJ2-2; TRBD1 aligns across 10 bases. The CDR3 has 18 residues. Germline V lookup: CDR1 SSHAT, CDR2 FNYEAQ (reference sequence). The junction had 5 bases not matched to a gene; V was cut back by 1 base and J by 0 bases. CDR3 DNA sequence: TGTGCCAGCAGCTTAGGGACAGGGGGGTTCGCGAACACCGGGGAGCTGTTTTTT. The encoded protein is CASSLGTGGFANTGELFF.

This sequence joins TRBV7-9 and TRBJ2-2, with a tentative D call TRBD2 (6 bases). V was clipped by 4 bases and J by 2 bases, with 20 bases between them. CDR3 length: 18 residues. The germline V gene has CDR1 SEHNR and CDR2 FQNEAQ (reference sequence). CDR3 residues: CASSSPRWGLYNTGELFF. The DNA for the CDR3 is TGTGCCAGCAGCTCCCCGAGGTGGGGACTCTATAACACCGGGGAGCTGTTTTTT. Full variable domain (rest looked up from reference TRBV7-9 and TRBJ2-2): DTGVSQNPRHKITKRGQNVTFRCDPISEHNRLYWYRQTLGQGPEFLTYFQNEAQLEKSRLLSDRFSAERPKGSFSTLEIQRTEQGDSAMYLCASSSPRWGLYNTGELFFGEGSRLTVL.

V is TRBV5-1 and J is TRBJ1-1; D is perhaps TRBD1 (6 bases). Trimming stripped 0 bases from V and 3 bases from J, with 18 bases between. The CDR3 is made up of 17 amino acids. Germline CDR1 SGHRS, CDR2 YFSETQ. CDR3 sequence reads: CASSLGTPTGLYTEAFF. DNA of the CDR3: TGCGCCAGCAGCTTGGGGACCCCCACAGGGCTATACACTGAAGCTTTCTTT. Full variable domain (rest looked up from reference TRBV5-1 and TRBJ1-1): KAGVTQTPRYLIKTRGQQVTLSCSPISGHRSVSWYQQTPGQGLQFLFEYFSETQRNKGNFPGRFSGRQFSNSRSEMNVSTLELGDSALYLCASSLGTPTGLYTEAFFGQGTRLTVV.

The genes are TRBV24-1 and TRBJ2-1; 9 positions agree with TRBD1. The length of the CDR3 is 17 residues. Germline-derived CDR1 and CDR2 are KGHDR and SFDVKD. V trimming: 5 bases; J trimming: 7 bases; junction bases outside the gene matches: 14. In nucleotides, the CDR3 is TGTGCCACCAGTGGCTCCCCGGGACAGGGATTTTCGAATGAGCAGTTCTTC. Its translation is CATSGSPGQGFSNEQFF.

V and J are TRBV13 and TRBJ1-5, with 7 bases lining up with TRBD1. V was clipped by 4 bases and J by 6 bases; unmatched bases: 3. The CDR3 loop spans 13 amino acids. CDR1 is PRHDT, CDR2 FYEKMQ, per germline (reference sequence). CDR3 nucleotide sequence: TGTGCCAGCAGCTCAGACAGGGCTCAGCCCCAGCATTTT. It specifies CASSSDRAQPQHF.

V is TRBV10-3 and J is TRBJ1-1; D not certain. Between the trimmed V and J ends, which lost 0 bases and 1 base, there was a span of 9 bases. This CDR3 spans 15 amino acids. Germline V gene data show CDR1 as ENHRY and CDR2 as SYGVKD. The CDR3 nucleotides read TGTGCCATCAGTGAGTCGCGCCCGGGGAACACTGAAGCTTTCTTT. This encodes CAISESRPGNTEAFF.

The V gene is TRBV28, the J gene TRBJ2-7; D possibly corresponds to TRBD1 (5 bases). This CDR3 contains 17 residues. Looked up from germline, CDR1 is MDHEN and CDR2 is SYDVKM. Trimming took 4 bases from V and 1 from J, leaving 20 bases between them. CDR3 DNA: TGTGCCAGCAGTTCCCCAATGGAGACAGTCATATCCTACGAGCAGTACTTC. Residues: CASSSPMETVISYEQYF.

J is TRBJ2-5 and V is TRBV2; possible D gene TRBD1, 6 bases. V was cut by 7 bases and J by 2 bases, with 11 bases left in between. The CDR3 contains 13 residues. From germline, CDR1 is SNHLY and CDR2 FYNNEI. The CDR3 DNA follows: TGTGCCAGCATCCGGACAGCACAAGAGACCCAGTACTTC. Protein product: CASIRTAQETQYF.

This rearrangement joins TRBV5-4 to TRBJ1-4; 8 bases agree with TRBD1. V lost 4 bases and J lost 3; bases outside the gene matches: 2. This CDR3 is 14 amino acids long. CDR1 SGHNT and CDR2 YYREEE come from the germline V gene (reference sequence). The CDR3 region is CASSRTGPNEKLFF. CDR3 in DNA: TGTGCCAGCAGCCGGACAGGGCCTAATGAAAAACTGTTTTTT.

V gene TRBV5-6 combines with J gene TRBJ1-5, with TRBD1 identical over 8 bases. In germline, CDR1 is SGHDT, CDR2 YYEEEE. The CDR3 has 15 residues. V lost 0 bases and J lost 6; bases outside the gene matches: 5. CDR3 protein: CASSLGRGHSQPQHF. The CDR3 DNA reads as TGTGCCAGCAGCTTGGGCAGGGGGCATAGTCAGCCCCAGCATTTT.

This chain uses TRBV11-2 with TRBJ1-2; a weak D match, TRBD1 (5 bases). The CDR3 is made up of 13 amino acids. V lost 3 bases, J lost 5 bases, and 10 bases lay in between. In germline, CDR1 is SGHAT, CDR2 FQNNGV. The CDR3, as DNA: TGTGCCAGCAGCTTTTCCGGGGGGTATGGCTACACCTTC. Protein product: CASSFSGGYGYTF.

The chain uses TRBV6-4 and TRBJ1-1, with D possibly matching TRBD1 (5 bases). The CDR3 consists of 16 residues. V shed 0 bases and J shed 2 bases, with 13 bases lying between them. In germline, CDR1 is MRHNA, CDR2 SNTAGT. The CDR3 coding sequence is TGTGCCAGCAGTGACTCTGGAGACAGCCTTAACACTGAAGCTTTCTTT. Translating gives CASSDSGDSLNTEAFF.

The chain uses TRBV11-3 and TRBJ2-2; D unresolved. CDR1 is SGHNT and CDR2 is YENEEA in the germline V gene. The V end was cut by 0 bases, the J end by 5 bases, with 7 bases between. The CDR3 is 14 residues long. The CDR3 spells CASSLDSPTGELFF. CDR3 sequence (DNA): TGTGCCAGCAGCTTAGATTCTCCGACCGGGGAGCTGTTTTTT. Full variable domain (remainder filled in from reference TRBV11-3 and TRBJ2-2): EAGVVQSPRYKIIEKKQPVAFWCNPISGHNTLYWYLQNLGQGPELLIRYENEEAVDDSQLPKDRFSAERLKGVDSTLKIQPAELGDSAVYLCASSLDSPTGELFFGEGSRLTVL.

The chain has TRBV3-1 (or the pseudogene TRBV3-2) and TRBJ1-1, with D maybe TRBD1 (6 bases). V gave up 7 bases and J gave up 2 bases, with 11 bases separating them. Germline assignment: CDR1 LGHDT and CDR2 YNNKEL (reference sequence). CDR3 length: 13 residues. CDR3 region: CASTQQGNTEAFF. The CDR3 DNA sequence: TGTGCCAGCACGCAACAGGGAAACACTGAAGCTTTCTTT.

The chain recombines TRBV28 with TRBJ1-2; 7 bases map to TRBD1. The germline V gene encodes CDR1 MDHEN and CDR2 SYDVKM. CDR3 length: 17 residues. Trimming took 2 bases from V and 0 from J; bases not matched to a gene: 9. The CDR3 region has the DNA TGTGCCAGCAGTTTAACCGGGACAGCTGGCGCTAACTATGGCTACACCTTC. This sequence encodes CASSLTGTAGANYGYTF.

The V gene is TRBV7-6, the J gene TRBJ2-7; D may be TRBD1 (6 bases). CDR1 and CDR2 (germline): SGHVS, FNYEAQ. V was pared by 5 bases and J by 3 bases, with 14 bases between. The CDR3 is made up of 14 amino acids. The CDR3 is CASSPSGDIYEQYF. CDR3 DNA: TGTGCCAGCAGCCCATCAGGGGACATCTACGAGCAGTACTTC.

This clone showed up just once. The CDR3: CASSATSDTGELFF. DNA for the CDR3: TGTGCCAGCAGCGCCACTAGCGACACCGGGGAGCTGTTTTTT. This sequence joins TRBV5-4 and TRBJ2-2; 7 bases match TRBD2. The CDR3 is 14 amino acids. Per germline, CDR1 SGHNT and CDR2 YYREEE (reference sequence). With 4 bases clipped from V and 3 bases from J, the junction kept 3 bases outside the gene matches.

The V call is TRBV6-5, the J call TRBJ1-6; D call uncertain. This CDR3 has 14 residues. CDR1 MNHEY and CDR2 SVGAGI come from the germline V gene. V lost 3 bases to trimming and J lost 8 bases, with 11 bases between them. The CDR3 here is CASSYRQRDSPLHF. CDR3 nucleotide sequence: TGTGCCAGCAGTTATCGGCAGAGGGATTCACCCCTCCACTTT.

The chain joins TRBV24-1 to TRBJ2-5; weak D call: TRBD2 (5 bases). Trimming shortened V by 3 bases and J by 1 base, and 11 bases separated the two germline ends. The CDR3 totals 15 residues. Germline V lookup: CDR1 KGHDR, CDR2 SFDVKD. CDR3 amino acids: CATSDSGATQETQYF. CDR3 nucleotide sequence: TGTGCCACCAGTGATAGCGGAGCTACCCAAGAGACCCAGTACTTC.

The rearrangement uses TRBV12-3 or TRBV12-4 and TRBJ2-7; unclear D gene. This CDR3 is built from 13 residues. The V end was cut by 7 bases, the J end by 6 bases, with 16 bases between. The CDR3 here is CASTLSARLEQYF. The CDR3 nucleotides are TGTGCCAGCACCCTATCTGCCAGGCTCGAGCAGTACTTC.